The 13 T cell receptor beta chains below come from one sample, sequenced in a study of T cells in Graves' hyperthyroidism and ophthalmopathy. The TCR beta CDR3 regions underwent amplification using RNA transcripts as the source. TCR CDR3 underwent first-round RT-PCR with the HTBI primer set. TCRdb re-derived calls from the multiplex PCR reads in MiXCR, one entry per CDR3 protein. The table shows approximately 420,000 distinct CDR3 sequences, with about 15% occurring only once. The sample taken for sequencing was blood. These receptors all stem from a woman aged 25 to 45 with Graves' hyperthyroidism.

In its sample, this clonotype was seen many times. The rearrangement joins TRBV18 to TRBJ2-3; no firm D call. Looked up from germline, CDR1 is KGHSH and CDR2 is LQKENI. Trimming left V 8 bases short and J 0 bases short, with 3 bases between. CDR3 length: 11 amino acids. CDR3 protein: CASGSTDTQYF. CDR3 in DNA: TGTGCCAGCGGAAGCACAGATACGCAGTATTTT.

The table lists this clonotype with many counts. The CDR3 sequence is CASSALADYNEQFF. DNA for the CDR3: TGTGCCAGCAGTGCCCTAGCGGATTACAATGAGCAGTTCTTC. This chain joins TRBV6-1 and TRBJ2-1, with 7 bases identical to TRBD2. CDR3 length: 14 amino acids. The germline V gene encodes CDR1 MNHNS and CDR2 SASEGT. The V and J ends lost 4 bases and 4 bases, in that order; junction bases with no gene match: 4.

This clonotype was detected ten times or more. This rearrangement joins TRBV3-1 to TRBJ1-2; 7 bases align to TRBD1. The CDR3 extends over 17 amino acids. Looked up from germline, CDR1 is LGHDT and CDR2 is YNNKEL (reference sequence). The J segment lost 3 bases and the V segment lost 1 base, leaving 11 bases of the junction unmatched. Here the CDR3 reads CASSQGIGGALDYGYTF. In nucleotides, the CDR3 is TGTGCCAGCAGCCAAGGGATAGGGGGCGCGCTTGACTATGGCTACACCTTC.

This clonotype was recorded many times. The gene calls are TRBV11-2 and TRBJ2-3; 7 positions agree with TRBD2. Germline CDR1 is SGHAT and CDR2 is FQNNGV. The V segment lost 1 base and the J segment 6 bases; nucleotides outside the gene matches: 7. CDR3 length equals 15 residues. The CDR3 region is CASSLGLAVRDTQYF. The CDR3 DNA follows: TGTGCCAGCAGCTTAGGGCTAGCGGTTCGGGATACGCAGTATTTT.

This clonotype came up many times. The DNA for the CDR3 is TGCAGTGTAATAGACAGGAAGGGGAACGAGCAGTACTTC. This codes for CSVIDRKGNEQYF. The chain joins TRBV20-1 to TRBJ2-7, with D tentatively TRBD1 (6 bases). V dropped 7 bases and J dropped 5 bases, with 18 bases sitting between them. Germline assignment: CDR1 DFQATT and CDR2 SNEGSKA (reference sequence). The CDR3 is 13 amino acids.

The CDR3 here is CSASVSGGSYEQYF. CDR3 nucleotides: TGCAGTGCTAGTGTGTCGGGGGGGAGCTACGAGCAGTACTTC. V and J are TRBV20-1 and TRBJ2-7, with 8 bases that match TRBD2. CDR1 is DFQATT and CDR2 is SNEGSKA in the germline V gene (reference sequence). V shed 3 bases, J shed 3 bases, and the junction held 7 bases outside the gene matches. The CDR3 is 14 residues long.

At least ten counts were recorded for this clonotype. V is TRBV30 and J is TRBJ1-2; D gene uncertain. The germline CDR1 and CDR2 sequences are GTSNPN and SVGIG (reference sequence). The CDR3 runs to 13 residues. V was cut by 1 base and J by 1 base, with 7 bases left in between. The CDR3: CAWSELGNYGYTF. The CDR3 nucleotides read TGTGCCTGGAGTGAGTTGGGTAACTATGGCTACACCTTC.

This clonotype occurred many times. This chain uses TRBV3-1 with TRBJ2-2; TRBD2 might be the D (5 bases). V was shortened by 8 bases and J by 4 bases, with 17 bases between the two germline ends. Germline CDR1 reads LGHDT; CDR2 reads YNNKEL (reference sequence). The CDR3 covers 15 residues. The CDR3 DNA follows: TGTGCCAGCCAGAGGAGCGGAGACGGCACCGGGGAGCTGTTTTTT. It yields the protein CASQRSGDGTGELFF.

This clonotype was counted at least ten times. CDR3 sequence (DNA): TGTGCCAGCAGCCCGATGCTAAGGGGAGTATACAATGAGCAGTTCTTC. Its translation is CASSPMLRGVYNEQFF. This chain joins TRBV11-2 and TRBJ2-1, with D tentatively TRBD1 or TRBD2 (5 bases each). The CDR3 loop spans 16 amino acids. V was trimmed by 5 bases and J by 4 bases, leaving 18 bases between them. Germline V gives CDR1 SGHAT, CDR2 FQNNGV.

There are many counts of this clonotype. The chain recombines TRBV28 with TRBJ2-1, with D perhaps assigned TRBD1 or TRBD2 (5 bases each). Germline V CDR1 and CDR2: MDHEN, SYDVKM. CDR3 length equals 14 residues. The V gene lost 8 bases and the J gene lost 4 bases, with 15 bases spanning the gap. The CDR3 sequence: CASVHGAGYNEQFF. The CDR3 DNA follows: TGTGCCAGCGTTCACGGGGCAGGGTACAATGAGCAGTTCTTC.

This clonotype came up a few times. J is TRBJ2-1 and V is TRBV5-8, with D possibly TRBD2 on 6 matching bases. The V and J ends lost 3 bases and 1 base respectively, with 14 bases between them. The CDR3 loop spans 16 amino acids. Germline values: CDR1 SGHTS, CDR2 YDEGEE. The CDR3, as DNA: TGTGCCAGCAGCTCCCTTGACGGGAGATCCTACAATGAGCAGTTCTTC. As protein: CASSSLDGRSYNEQFF.

With regard to this clonotype: An end of the junction differs from the germline gene, which may be a read error. The CDR3 is CASSLEGTGDLRGAVF. The CDR3 DNA reads TGTGCCAGCAGCTTGGAAGGGACAGGGGATCTCCGGGGAGCTGTTTTT. The J gene is TRBJ2-2, the V gene TRBV5-1, with 10 bases aligning to TRBD1. The CDR3 runs 16 residues. From germline, CDR1 is SGHRS and CDR2 YFSETQ.

This clonotype has just a few counts. The chain has TRBV5-1 and TRBJ1-5, with D possibly being TRBD1 (6 bases). V shed 1 base and J shed 2 bases, with 10 bases lying between them. The CDR3 is 15 residues long. Germline CDR1 SGHRS, CDR2 YFSETQ. As DNA, the CDR3 is TGCGCCAGCAGCTTGACAGGGTCAGGCAATCAGCCCCAGCATTTT. Protein product: CASSLTGSGNQPQHF.